The clone carrying this T cell receptor beta chain was counted a single time. This sample was included in a study of blood T cell repertoires in COVID-19. Profiling relied on immunoSEQ multiplex PCR, and the TCRdb table lists in-frame clones only, not all of them. This table holds about 110,000 clones, around 83% found once. V shed 0 bases and J shed 9 bases, with 21 bases lying between them. CDR1 and CDR2 (germline): LGHDT, YNNKEL (reference sequence). The length of the CDR3 is 18 residues. The chain links TRBV3-1 (or the pseudogene TRBV3-2) to TRBJ1-6; no clear D. The sequence was obtained from a woman aged 55 to 70 with COVID-19, enrolled during active disease. The sequenced sample consisted of peripheral blood. CDR3 amino acids: CASSQDDSGRLIGSPLHF. CDR3 nucleotide sequence: TGTGCCAGCAGCCAAGATGATTCTGGCAGACTAATCGGTTCACCCCTCCACTTT.